This record concerns one T cell receptor (beta chain) sequence. This record belongs to a study of blood T cell repertoires in COVID-19. Study details: The origin of the acute and convalescent COVID-19 samples was the United States, Italy and Spain. T cells, B-cell-depleted T cells, or PBMCs provided the cDNA or gDNA that served as material.

Source study methods: Estimates of nucleated cell counts were drawn from the amplification of reference gene primers. Some clones are missing from TCRdb's copy, which holds only in-frame ones; the method was immunoSEQ multiplex PCR. V and J calls and clone size come straight from that table; D and trimming were deduced from the DNA. The table includes tens of thousands of clones, around 67% detected once. The length of the CDR3 is 14 residues. Germline loops: CDR1 SGHDT, CDR2 YYEEEE. V dropped 0 bases and J dropped 4 bases, with 8 bases sitting between them. Sequencing was performed on peripheral blood. The TCR originated in a man aged 60-69 years with acute or convalescent COVID-19. The chain uses TRBV5-6 and TRBJ1-5; D is uncertain. DNA for the CDR3: TGTGCCAGCAGCTTGGGGCAGATAAATCAGCCCCAGCATTTT. It is translated as CASSLGQINQPQHF.